This T cell receptor beta chain was found in a study of blood T cell repertoires in COVID-19. Study information: Acute and convalescent COVID-19 specimens originated in the United States, Italy and Spain. T cells, B-cell-depleted T cells, or PBMCs supplied cDNA or gDNA.

As originally analysed: Nucleated cell number was recorded as an estimate derived from reference gene primer amplification. The protocol was immunoSEQ multiplex PCR, while the TCRdb copy is restricted to in-frame clones and leaves out a portion. D and trimming come from the DNA, and the V and J calls and clone size come from that table. The data contain approximately 150,000 clones, 88% of them singletons. Germline values: CDR1 MNHNS, CDR2 SASEGT. The CDR3 length is 12 residues. V was cut by 1 base and J by 7 bases, with 6 bases left in between. The sequencing input was peripheral blood. The genes are TRBV6-1 and TRBJ2-3; tentative D call: TRBD2 (5 bases). This receptor was taken from a man in his fifties who had recovered from COVID-19. For the CDR3, the DNA is TGTGCCAGCAGTGAAGGGGAGTATACGCAGTATTTT. Protein product: CASSEGEYTQYF.